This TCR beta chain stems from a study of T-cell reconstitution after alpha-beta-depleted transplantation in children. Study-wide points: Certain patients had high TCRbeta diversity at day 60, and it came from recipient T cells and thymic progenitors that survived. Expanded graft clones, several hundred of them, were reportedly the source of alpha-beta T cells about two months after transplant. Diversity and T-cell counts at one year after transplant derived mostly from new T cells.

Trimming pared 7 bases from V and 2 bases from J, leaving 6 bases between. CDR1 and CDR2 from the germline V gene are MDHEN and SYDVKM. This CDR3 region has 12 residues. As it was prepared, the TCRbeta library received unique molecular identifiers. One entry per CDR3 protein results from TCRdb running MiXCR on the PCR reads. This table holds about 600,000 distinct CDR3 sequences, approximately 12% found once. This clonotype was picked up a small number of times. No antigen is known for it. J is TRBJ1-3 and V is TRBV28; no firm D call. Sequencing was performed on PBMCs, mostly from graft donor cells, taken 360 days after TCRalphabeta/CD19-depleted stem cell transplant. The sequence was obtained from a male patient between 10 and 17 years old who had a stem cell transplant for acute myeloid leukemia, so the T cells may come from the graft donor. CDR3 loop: CASTMAGNTIYF. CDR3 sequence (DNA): TGTGCCAGCACCATGGCTGGAAACACCATATATTTT.